Listed here are 30 T cell receptor beta chains from one sample, sequenced in a study of cytomegalovirus exposure and HLA in healthy donors (dated by TCRdb to the late 2010s). The library was produced with the immunoSEQ multiplex PCR assay. A mixture of 60 forward primers for TCR Vbeta segments and 13 reverse primers for TCR Jbeta segments was used in the multiplex PCR. The source is immuneACCESS, and TCRdb retained only in-frame sequences with V and J called. Part of the clones is not carried over; for the studies checked, unresolved V genes explain less than half of this, and the remainder is unexplained. The sample records about 140,000 clones, 79% of which are singletons. About 3.1% of the sample is held by the ten biggest clonotypes. Sequencing input: PBMCs. The source of these receptors is a female donor in good health and CMV-seronegative.

The chain links TRBV7-8 to TRBJ1-6; TRBD1 matches 7 bases. CDR3 length equals 15 residues. V lost 1 base, J lost 10 bases, and 7 bases stayed unmatched. The germline gives CDR1 SGHVS, CDR2 FQNEAQ. The CDR3 nucleotides are TGTGCCAGCAGCTTAGTGGGGACAGTTCCCTCACCCCTCCACTTT. This sequence encodes CASSLVGTVPSPLHF. Filled out from reference TRBV7-8 and TRBJ1-6, the complete variable domain reads GAGVSQSPRYKVAKRGQDVALRCDPISGHVSLFWYQQALGQGPEFLTYFQNEAQLDKSGLPSDRFFAERPEGSVSTLKIQRTQQEDSAVYLCASSLVGTVPSPLHFGNGTRLTVT.

A few counts support this clone. This rearrangement joins TRBV6-1 to TRBJ1-5; D is unclear. The length of the CDR3 is 13 residues. Germline V gives CDR1 MNHNS, CDR2 SASEGT. The V gene lost 8 bases and the J gene lost 2 bases, with 10 bases spanning the gap. The CDR3: CASRGFGNQPQHF. The DNA for the CDR3 is TGTGCCAGCCGCGGGTTCGGCAATCAGCCCCAGCATTTT.

The J gene is TRBJ2-7, the V gene TRBV30; D is undetermined. V dropped 3 bases and J dropped 5 bases, with 11 bases sitting between them. This CDR3 contains 12 residues. CDR1 and CDR2 from the germline V gene are GTSNPN and SVGIG (reference sequence). CDR3 sequence: CAWRVVMHEQYF. Written as DNA, the CDR3 is TGTGCCTGGAGGGTAGTCATGCACGAGCAGTACTTC. The variable domain in full, with the rest retrieved from reference TRBV30 and TRBJ2-7, is SQTIHQWPATLVQPVGSPLSLECTVEGTSNPNLYWYRQAAGRGLQLLFYSVGIGQISSEVPQNLSASRPQDRQFILSSKKLLLSDSGFYLCAWRVVMHEQYFGPGTRLTVT.

V is TRBV7-2 and J is TRBJ2-7, with D perhaps matching TRBD1 (5 bases). V lost 6 bases and J lost 2, with 11 bases in between. Per germline, CDR1 SGHTA and CDR2 FQGNSA. The CDR3 covers 13 residues. The DNA for the CDR3 is TGTGCCAGCAGATCCGACAGACCCTACGAGCAGTACTTC. Translated: CASRSDRPYEQYF. Looking up the rest from reference TRBV7-2 and TRBJ2-7 gives the full variable domain: GAGVSQSPSNKVTEKGKDVELRCDPISGHTALYWYRQSLGQGLEFLIYFQGNSAPDKSGLPSDRFSAERTGGSVSTLTIQRTQQEDSAVYLCASRSDRPYEQYFGPGTRLTVT.

The chain uses TRBV6-6 and TRBJ1-2, with D possibly matching TRBD1 (6 bases). The CDR3 totals 13 residues. V was trimmed by 5 bases and J by 7 bases, leaving 14 bases between them. The germline gives CDR1 MNHNY, CDR2 SVGAGI (reference sequence). CDR3 coding DNA: TGTGCCAGCAGTCCCCCCGGGGGGCTTGGCTACACCTTC. Its protein is CASSPPGGLGYTF.

The rearrangement links TRBV7-2 to TRBJ2-2; TRBD2 aligns across 10 bases. This CDR3 comprises 17 residues. After removal of 2 bases from V and 5 bases from J, the junction contained 8 bases not matched to a gene. CDR1 is SGHTA, CDR2 FQGNSA, per germline. The CDR3 reads CASSLMATSGHTGELFF. CDR3 sequence (DNA): TGTGCCAGCAGCTTAATGGCGACTAGCGGGCATACCGGGGAGCTGTTTTTT.

The J gene is TRBJ1-6, the V gene TRBV5-6, with D perhaps TRBD1 (5 bases). Germline V gene sequence: CDR1 SGHDT, CDR2 YYEEEE. Trimming removed 1 base at V and 13 bases at J, with 9 bases between. The CDR3 extends over 12 amino acids. As DNA, the CDR3 is TGTGCCAGCAGCTTGCCAGGGTGGCCCCTCCACTTT. Translating gives CASSLPGWPLHF. The variable domain in full, completed from reference TRBV5-6 and TRBJ1-6, reads DAGVTQSPTHLIKTRGQQVTLRCSPKSGHDTVSWYQQALGQGPQFIFQYYEEEERQRGNFPDRFSGHQFPNYSSELNVNALLLGDSALYLCASSLPGWPLHFGNGTRLTVT.

CDR3 nucleotides: TGTGCCGGACAGGCGATCAATCAGCCCCAGCATTTT. Residues: CAGQAINQPQHF. This rearrangement joins TRBV9 to TRBJ1-5; 7 bases map to TRBD1. J gave up 3 bases and V 10 bases, and 4 bases lay outside the gene matches. CDR3 length equals 12 residues. The germline V gene has CDR1 SGDLS and CDR2 YYNGEE.

The rearrangement uses TRBV5-4 and TRBJ1-2, with 9 nucleotides matching TRBD1. The CDR3 totals 13 residues. Germline V gene lookup returns CDR1 SGHNT and CDR2 YYREEE (reference sequence). With V trimmed by 4 bases and J by 4 bases, 2 bases remained unmatched. The CDR3 spells CASSPTGGYGYTF. As DNA, the CDR3 is TGTGCCAGCAGCCCGACAGGGGGCTATGGCTACACCTTC.

This rearrangement joins TRBV4-3 to TRBJ2-7; TRBD2 might be the D (6 bases). The CDR3 has 12 residues. V gave up 0 bases and J gave up 9 bases, with 9 bases separating them. Germline assignment: CDR1 LGHNA and CDR2 YSLEER. The CDR3 bases are TGCGCCAGCAGCCAAGACGGGGGTTGGCAGTACTTC. Protein sequence: CASSQDGGWQYF.

This chain's CDR3 is CASSEYRGTGVIADTQYF. The DNA of the CDR3 is TGTGCCAGCAGTGAATACCGGGGGACAGGGGTGATCGCAGATACGCAGTATTTT. This chain connects TRBV25-1 to TRBJ2-3; the match to TRBD1 covers 10 bases. The germline CDR1 and CDR2 sequences are MGHDK and SYGVNS. Unmatched junction bases numbered 10, after V lost 0 bases and J lost 4 bases. There are 18 residues in the CDR3.

Worth noting for this clone: One end of the junction fails to match germline, which may point to a read error. The chain recombines TRBV5-1 with TRBJ1-4; the D is unclear. The CDR3 has 8 residues. Germline V gives CDR1 SGHRS, CDR2 YFSETQ. The CDR3, as DNA: TGCGCCAGCAGCTTGCCGGGTTTT. Amino acids: CASSLPGF. The full variable domain, with the rest looked up from reference TRBV5-1 and TRBJ1-4, is KAGVTQTPRYLIKTRGQQVTLSCSPISGHRSVSWYQQTPGQGLQFLFEYFSETQRNKGNFPGRFSGRQFSNSRSEMNVSTLELGDSALYLCASSLPGFGSGTQLSVL.

This clone has only a few counts. This chain uses TRBV7-2 with TRBJ2-5; D uncertain. Gene TRBJ2-7 matches the end of the DNA better, so the J call may be wrong. The length of the CDR3 is 14 residues. Germline assignment: CDR1 SGHTA and CDR2 FQGNSA. DNA for the CDR3: TGTGCCAGCAGCCCTAAGGCGGTCTCCTACGAGCAGTACTTC. It codes for CASSPKAVSYEQYF.

The chain couples TRBV28 to TRBJ1-6; TRBD1 is a possible D gene (6 bases). Germline CDR1 MDHEN, CDR2 SYDVKM. This CDR3 is built from 14 residues. Trimming took off 5 bases at V and 7 bases at J, with 12 bases between the two ends. The chain's CDR3 is CASSHRVRNSPLHF. CDR3 DNA sequence: TGTGCCAGCAGTCACAGGGTCAGGAATTCACCCCTCCACTTT.

The chain uses TRBV2 and TRBJ1-1; D unresolved. There are 14 residues in the CDR3. V was trimmed by 5 bases and J by 4 bases, leaving 14 bases between them. Germline lookup yields CDR1 SNHLY and CDR2 FYNNEI. The DNA for the CDR3 is TGTGCCAGCAGTATACCCGACTATTCCACTGAAGCTTTCTTT. Translated: CASSIPDYSTEAFF.

The chain carries TRBV2 and TRBJ1-5; D remains ambiguous. There are 14 residues in the CDR3. Germline loops: CDR1 SNHLY, CDR2 FYNNEI. Deletions cut 7 bases from V and 3 bases from J, with 13 bases between. In nucleotides, the CDR3 is TGTGCCAGCAAGGCAAGGGAGAACAATCAGCCCCAGCATTTT. It encodes CASKARENNQPQHF.

The chain links TRBV19 to TRBJ1-5; D remains unclear. The V gene lost 0 bases and the J gene lost 1 base, with 4 bases spanning the gap. CDR3 length equals 14 residues. Germline CDR1 is LNHDA and CDR2 is SQIVND (reference sequence). CDR3 residues: CASSIEHSNQPQHF. The CDR3 nucleotides are TGTGCCAGTAGTATAGAACACAGCAATCAGCCCCAGCATTTT.

The chain uses TRBV9 and TRBJ2-2; TRBD2 matches 8 bases. V gave up 4 bases and J gave up 5 bases; unmatched junction bases: 7. The CDR3 is 15 amino acids. Germline CDR1 SGDLS, CDR2 YYNGEE. In DNA form, the CDR3 reads TGTGCCAGCAGCCCTGGGCGGGGGGTGACCGGGGAGCTGTTTTTT. This codes for CASSPGRGVTGELFF.

The sample holds one count of this clone. This chain joins TRBV14 and TRBJ2-1, with TRBD2 matching over 12 bases. The CDR3 loop spans 18 amino acids. Trimming removed 0 bases from V and 3 bases from J; junction bases left unmatched: 6. Germline V CDR1 and CDR2: SGHDN, FVKESK. The CDR3 DNA sequence: TGTGCCAGCAGCCAAGATCCGACTAGCGGGAGATTCTACAATGAGCAGTTCTTC. Translation gives CASSQDPTSGRFYNEQFF.

This chain links TRBV5-5 with TRBJ1-2; maybe TRBD1 (6 bases). Germline-derived CDR1 and CDR2 are SGHKS and YYEKEE (reference sequence). V was shortened by 0 bases and J by 4 bases, with 16 bases between the two germline ends. This CDR3 spans 16 amino acids. The CDR3 bases are TGTGCCAGCAGCTTGGGAGCAGGGGAGGGTAGCTATGGCTACACCTTC. It specifies CASSLGAGEGSYGYTF.

The chain recombines TRBV4-1 with TRBJ1-3; 9 bases map to TRBD1. Germline loops: CDR1 MGHRA, CDR2 YSYEKL. The CDR3 loop spans 18 amino acids. V was pared by 3 bases and J by 2 bases, with 11 bases of the junction left unmatched. CDR3 DNA sequence: TGCGCCAGCAGCCAGCGCCGGGACAGGGCAGGTACTGGAAACACCATATATTTT. Encoded protein: CASSQRRDRAGTGNTIYF.

The CDR3 region has the DNA TGCGCCAGCAGCTTAGGACAGGCCTTTGAGGATACGCAGTATTTT. It yields the protein CASSLGQAFEDTQYF. This chain joins TRBV5-1 and TRBJ2-3; 7 nucleotides match TRBD1. From germline, CDR1 is SGHRS and CDR2 YFSETQ. Unmatched junction bases numbered 9, after V lost 2 bases and J lost 6 bases. This CDR3 comprises 15 residues.

The chain employs TRBV6-1 and TRBJ2-5, with a tentative D call TRBD1 (6 bases). The CDR3 runs 14 residues. CDR1 is MNHNS and CDR2 is SASEGT in the germline V gene. The V gene lost 4 bases and the J gene lost 2 bases, with 11 bases spanning the gap. The CDR3 DNA is TGTGCCAGCAGTGCAGGGGCATATCAAGAGACCCAGTACTTC. It codes for CASSAGAYQETQYF.

This clone was found once. The chain employs TRBV6-1 and TRBJ1-1, with no clear D. Germline V gene lookup returns CDR1 MNHNS and CDR2 SASEGT. Trimming cost V 6 bases and J 3 bases, with 11 bases left between them. CDR3 length: 13 amino acids. As DNA, the CDR3 is TGTGCCAGCAGAGTAAAATCGGACACTGAAGCTTTCTTT. Amino acid sequence: CASRVKSDTEAFF.

The chain links TRBV5-1 to TRBJ1-1; 7 nucleotides line up with TRBD1. This CDR3 is built from 13 residues. After removal of 5 bases from V and 4 bases from J, the junction contained 5 bases not matched to a gene. Germline values: CDR1 SGHRS, CDR2 YFSETQ. This CDR3 is CASSAGGITEAFF. The DNA for the CDR3 is TGCGCCAGCAGTGCAGGGGGTATCACTGAAGCTTTCTTT.

This clone was recorded only once. The chain combines TRBV4-1 with TRBJ2-3; the match to TRBD1 covers 11 bases. Looked up from germline, CDR1 is MGHRA and CDR2 is YSYEKL. V lost 3 bases to trimming and J lost 4 bases; unmatched junction nucleotides: 9. The CDR3 runs to 17 residues. The CDR3 protein is CASSQVGTGGGADTQYF. The CDR3 DNA sequence: TGCGCCAGCAGCCAGGTCGGGACAGGGGGGGGAGCAGATACGCAGTATTTT.

The chain employs TRBV5-1 and TRBJ1-1; weak D call: TRBD1 (5 bases). The V end lost 4 bases, the J end lost 3 bases, and 16 bases lay between the germline ends. Germline-derived CDR1 and CDR2 are SGHRS and YFSETQ. The CDR3 covers 15 residues. CDR3 DNA: TGCGCCAGCAGCAGTTCGCAGGGAACGCACACTGAAGCTTTCTTT. Residues: CASSSSQGTHTEAFF.

This clone showed up just once. This sequence joins TRBV29-1 and TRBJ1-1; a weak D match, TRBD1 (5 bases). Trimming took 6 bases from V and 0 from J, leaving 20 bases between them. CDR3 length: 16 amino acids. Germline lookup yields CDR1 SQVTM and CDR2 ANQGSEA. The CDR3 DNA reads as TGCAGCGTACACCGGGACGGGAGGTTGATGAACACTGAAGCTTTCTTT. Translating gives CSVHRDGRLMNTEAFF.

The chain is built from TRBV7-9 and TRBJ1-1; TRBD1 is a possible D gene (6 bases). Germline CDR1 is SEHNR and CDR2 is FQNEAQ (reference sequence). The V gene lost 5 bases and the J gene lost 6 bases, with 13 bases spanning the gap. The CDR3 totals 13 residues. CDR3 in amino acids: CASSGQNWAEAFF. In DNA form, the CDR3 reads TGTGCCAGCAGCGGACAGAACTGGGCTGAAGCTTTCTTT.

Note on this clone: The junction differs from germline at one of its ends, possibly a read error. This sequence joins TRBV7-9 and TRBJ1-4, with TRBD1 as a possible D gene (5 bases). The CDR3 runs 16 residues. Germline-derived CDR1 and CDR2 are SEHNR and FQNEAQ (reference sequence). The CDR3 nucleotides are TGTTCCAGCAATCCAACCAGCGGCGGGGCCTATGAAAAACTGTTTTTT. Its protein product is CSSNPTSGGAYEKLFF.